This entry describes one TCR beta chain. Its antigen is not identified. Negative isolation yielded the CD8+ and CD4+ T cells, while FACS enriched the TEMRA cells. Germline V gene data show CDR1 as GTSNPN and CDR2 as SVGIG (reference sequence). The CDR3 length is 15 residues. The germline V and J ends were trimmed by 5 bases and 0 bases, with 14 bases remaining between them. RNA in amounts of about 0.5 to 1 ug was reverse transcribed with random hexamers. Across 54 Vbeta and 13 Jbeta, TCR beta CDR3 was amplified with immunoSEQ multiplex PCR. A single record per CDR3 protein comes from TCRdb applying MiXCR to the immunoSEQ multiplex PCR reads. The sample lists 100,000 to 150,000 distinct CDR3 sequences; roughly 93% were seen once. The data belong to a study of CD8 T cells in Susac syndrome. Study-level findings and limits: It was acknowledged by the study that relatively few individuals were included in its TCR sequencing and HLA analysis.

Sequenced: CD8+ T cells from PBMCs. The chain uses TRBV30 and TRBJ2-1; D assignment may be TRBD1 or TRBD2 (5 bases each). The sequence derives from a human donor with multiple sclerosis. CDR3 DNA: TGTGCCTGGGGGTTGGGGGTAAGCTCCTACAATGAGCAGTTCTTC. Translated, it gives CAWGLGVSSYNEQFF.